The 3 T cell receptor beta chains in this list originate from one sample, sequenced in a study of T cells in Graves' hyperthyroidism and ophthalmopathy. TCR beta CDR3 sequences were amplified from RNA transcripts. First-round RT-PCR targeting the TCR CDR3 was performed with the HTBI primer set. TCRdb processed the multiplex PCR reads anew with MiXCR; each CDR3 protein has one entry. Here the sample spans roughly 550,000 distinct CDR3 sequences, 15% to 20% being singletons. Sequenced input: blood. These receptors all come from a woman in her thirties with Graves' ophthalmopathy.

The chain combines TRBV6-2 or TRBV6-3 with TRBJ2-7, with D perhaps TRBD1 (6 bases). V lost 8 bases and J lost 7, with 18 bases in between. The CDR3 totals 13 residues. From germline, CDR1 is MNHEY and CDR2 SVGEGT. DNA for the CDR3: TGTGCCAGCGGGGGCCCACATGAGGGAGAGCAGTACTTC. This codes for CASGGPHEGEQYF.

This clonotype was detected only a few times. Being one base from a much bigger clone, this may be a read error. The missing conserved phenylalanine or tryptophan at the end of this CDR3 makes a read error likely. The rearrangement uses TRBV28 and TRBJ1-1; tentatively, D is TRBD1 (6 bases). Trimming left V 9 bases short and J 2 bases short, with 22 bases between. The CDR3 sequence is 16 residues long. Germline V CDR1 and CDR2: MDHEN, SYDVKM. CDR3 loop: CASYEGGMRINTEAFL. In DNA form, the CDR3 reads TGTGCCAGTTATGAGGGGGGAATGAGAATTAACACTGAAGCTTTCCTT.

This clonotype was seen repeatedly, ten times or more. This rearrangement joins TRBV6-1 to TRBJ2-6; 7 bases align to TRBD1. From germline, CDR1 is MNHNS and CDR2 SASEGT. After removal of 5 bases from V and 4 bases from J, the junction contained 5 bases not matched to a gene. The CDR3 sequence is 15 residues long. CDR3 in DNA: TGTGCCAGCAGTACGACAGGGTACGGGGCCAACGTCCTGACTTTC. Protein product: CASSTTGYGANVLTF.